Listed below are T cell receptor beta chains from one sample, sequenced in a study of T cell changes during pregnancy in multiple sclerosis. Assay used: immunoSEQ multiplex PCR; TCRdb lists only in-frame clones, some missing. The data show some 41,000 clones, with more than 75% seen just once and about 1.5% held by the top ten. Sequencing input: PBMCs (not recorded whether the cells were cultured). These receptors were taken from a female donor with multiple sclerosis, enrolled in a pregnancy study. CDR3s include the opening cysteine and the closing phenylalanine or tryptophan. A D gene is named only where the DNA matches it firmly. Size values are once, few and many counts, or a class for expanded clones, and some rows have none.

j_gene | d_gene | abundance | v_gene | CDR3nt | CDR3aa
TRBJ2-2 | TRBD2 | . | TRBV4-2 | TGTGCCAGCAGCAAAGGACTAGCTCGAACCGGGGAGCTGTTTTTT | CASSKGLARTGELFF
TRBJ1-3 | TRBD1 | . | TRBV18 | TGTGCCAGCTCTCGACAGGGGGTATCTGGAAACACCATATATTTT | CASSRQGVSGNTIYF
TRBJ2-4 | . | once | TRBV4-1 | TGCGCCAGCAGCCAAGGCCCTACACAGGCCAAAAACATTCAGTACTTC | CASSQGPTQAKNIQYF
TRBJ2-2 | TRBD1 | . | TRBV6-9 | TGTGCCAGCAGTTATTCCCCGGGACAGGGGACCGGGGAGCTGTTTTTT | CASSYSPGQGTGELFF
TRBJ1-3 | TRBD1 | once | TRBV18 | TGTGCCAGCTCACCAGACAGGGGGCCTGGAAACACCATATATTTT | CASSPDRGPGNTIYF
TRBJ2-1 | . | . | TRBV20-1 | TGCAGTGCTTACCAGGGCGAGCAGTTCTTC | CSAYQGEQFF
TRBJ1-4 | . | . | TRBV9 | TGTGCCAGCAGCGTAGATGGTGAAAAACTGTTTTTT | CASSVDGEKLFF
TRBJ2-3 | . | . | TRBV5-1 | TGCGCCAGCAGCTTGGGGGAACCGGGCCCTCCGTGCACAGATACGCAGTATTTT | CASSLGEPGPPCTDTQYF
TRBJ2-1 | . | . | TRBV6-4 | TGTGCCAGCAGTGTCATCGTAGCGGAGTACAATGAGCAGTTCTTC | CASSVIVAEYNEQFF
TRBJ2-7 | . | . | TRBV7-3 | TGTGCCAGCAGCCCCGGCCGGGGAACAATCGAGCAGTACTTC | CASSPGRGTIEQYF
TRBJ2-4 | TRBD1 | . | TRBV5-1 | TGCGCCAGCAGCCTTGGGACAGGGAAAAACATTCAGTACTTC | CASSLGTGKNIQYF
TRBJ2-1 | . | . | TRBV11-2 | TGTGCCAGCAGCTTAAATGGTGGGAGCTCTGAGCAGTTCTTC | CASSLNGGSSEQFF
TRBJ2-1 | TRBD2 | . | TRBV7-9 | TGTGCCAGCAGGCGGGAGCCCAAACCACTCTTC | CASRREPKPLF
TRBJ2-1 | . | . | TRBV29-1 | TGCAGCCTGGGGGGATCCTACAATGAGCAGTTCTTC | CSLGGSYNEQFF
TRBJ2-7 | . | . | TRBV5-6 | TGTGCCAGCAGCCCCGATTTGGCTAGCAACTACGAGCAGTACTTC | CASSPDLASNYEQYF
TRBJ1-2 | TRBD1 | . | TRBV7-9 | TGTGCCAGCAGCTTATCCATGGGACAGGGTGGCTACACCTTC | CASSLSMGQGGYTF
TRBJ2-1 | . | . | TRBV5-1 | TGCGCCAGCAGCGCTTCAGGGAGGGGGAAACCCTACAATGAGCAGTTCTTC | CASSASGRGKPYNEQFF
TRBJ2-2 | . | few | TRBV4-3 | TGCGCCAGCAGCCAAGCGGCAGGGAACACCGGGGAGCTGTTTTTT | CASSQAAGNTGELFF
TRBJ2-6 | . | . | TRBV4-1 | TGCGCCAGCAGCCGAGAACAGGGAAGTGGGGCCAACGTCCTGACTTTC | CASSREQGSGANVLTF
TRBJ1-2 | . | . | TRBV10-2 | TGCGCCAGCAGTTTGGCAACAGCTAACTATGGCTACACCTTC | CASSLATANYGYTF
TRBJ1-4 | . | . | TRBV5-4 | TGTGCCAGCAGCACTCGCCTCGGAACAACTAATGAAAAACTGTTTTTT | CASSTRLGTTNEKLFF
TRBJ1-2 | . | once | TRBV5-4 | TGTGCCAGCAGTTCAGGGTTGGCTAACTATGGCTACACCTTC | CASSSGLANYGYTF
TRBJ2-1 | . | . | TRBV28 | TGTGCCAGCAGTTTTCCCCCCCCTCAGCGCAATGAGCAGTTCTTC | CASSFPPPQRNEQFF
TRBJ2-1 | . | . | TRBV19 | TGTGCCAGTAGTATAGTATCGTCGGGGGACAATGAGCAGTTCTTC | CASSIVSSGDNEQFF
TRBJ1-3 | . | . | TRBV23-1 | TGCGCCAGCAGTCAATTTCCAGACTACTCTGGAAACACCATATATTTT | CASSQFPDYSGNTIYF
TRBJ1-3 | TRBD1 | once | TRBV5-4 | TGTGCCAGCAGCCCGAGACAGGGGGCTACAGGAAACACCATATATTTT | CASSPRQGATGNTIYF
TRBJ2-1 | . | few | TRBV19 | TGTGCCAGTATGGGGGGAGACAATGAGCAGTTCTTC | CASMGGDNEQFF
TRBJ2-7 | . | . | TRBV10-1 | TGCGCCACCTCGAGCTCCTACGAGCAGTACTTC | CATSSSYEQYF
TRBJ2-1 | TRBD2 | . | TRBV6-6 | TGTGCCAGCACCCGGGAGGTCAATAATGAGCAGTTCTTC | CASTREVNNEQFF
TRBJ1-5 | . | . | TRBV11-2 | TGTGCCAGCAGCTTAGTCGCACAGCCAAATCAGCCCCAGCATTTT | CASSLVAQPNQPQHF
TRBJ2-7 | . | . | TRBV5-6 | TGTGCCAGCAGCGTATCATGGACAACCTACGAGCAGTACTTC | CASSVSWTTYEQYF
TRBJ2-7 | TRBD1 | . | TRBV18 | TGTGCCAGCTCGGGACAGCCTTACGAGCAGTACTTC | CASSGQPYEQYF
TRBJ1-5 | . | . | TRBV18 | TGTGCCAGCTCACCACCTAACGGGGGGGATCAGCCCCAGCATTTT | CASSPPNGGDQPQHF
TRBJ1-2 | . | . | TRBV6-5 | TGTGCCAGCAGCCAAAGACAGCAAATCTATGGCTACACCTTC | CASSQRQQIYGYTF
TRBJ1-2 | . | . | TRBV29-1 | TGCAGCGTTAGGGCGCTTTATGGCTACACCTTC | CSVRALYGYTF
TRBJ2-7 | TRBD2 | . | TRBV28 | TGTGCCAGCAGTTTCGGGGGGAGCTCCTACGAGCAGTACTTC | CASSFGGSSYEQYF
TRBJ2-5 | TRBD2 | . | TRBV5-4 | TGTGCCAGCAGCTTAGCGGGAGGAGTAGAGACCCAGTACTTC | CASSLAGGVETQYF
TRBJ2-7 | TRBD1 | . | TRBV2 | TGTGCCAGCAGACAACAGGGGCTTAGGTACGAGCAGTACTTC | CASRQQGLRYEQYF
TRBJ2-3 | . | . | TRBV6-4 | TGTGCCAGCAGTGACTCGGGGGGCGCCACAGATACGCAGTATTTT | CASSDSGGATDTQYF
TRBJ2-3 | . | few | TRBV30 | TGTGCCTCCAAGAGTCAGGACACGCAGTATTTT | CASKSQDTQYF
TRBJ2-5 | TRBD1 | . | TRBV4-3 | TGCGCCAGCAGCCAGGCCTGGACAGGCCAGTACCAAGAGACCCAGTACTTC | CASSQAWTGQYQETQYF